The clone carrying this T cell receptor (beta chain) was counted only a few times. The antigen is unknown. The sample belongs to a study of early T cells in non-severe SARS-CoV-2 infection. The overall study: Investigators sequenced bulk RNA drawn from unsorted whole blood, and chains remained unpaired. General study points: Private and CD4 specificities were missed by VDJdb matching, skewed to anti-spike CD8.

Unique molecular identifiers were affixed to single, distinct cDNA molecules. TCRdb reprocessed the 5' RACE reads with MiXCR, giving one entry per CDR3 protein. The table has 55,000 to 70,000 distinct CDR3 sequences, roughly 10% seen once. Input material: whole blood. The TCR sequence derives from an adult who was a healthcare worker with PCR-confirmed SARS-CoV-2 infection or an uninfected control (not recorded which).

CDR3 loop: CASSLVQGTDTQYF. The CDR3 region has the DNA TGTGCCAGCAGCTTAGTCCAGGGCACAGATACGCAGTATTTT. The rearrangement links TRBV11-2 to TRBJ2-3; D not resolved. V was trimmed by 1 base and J by 1 base, leaving 6 bases between them. This CDR3 is built from 14 residues. Per germline, CDR1 SGHAT and CDR2 FQNNGV.